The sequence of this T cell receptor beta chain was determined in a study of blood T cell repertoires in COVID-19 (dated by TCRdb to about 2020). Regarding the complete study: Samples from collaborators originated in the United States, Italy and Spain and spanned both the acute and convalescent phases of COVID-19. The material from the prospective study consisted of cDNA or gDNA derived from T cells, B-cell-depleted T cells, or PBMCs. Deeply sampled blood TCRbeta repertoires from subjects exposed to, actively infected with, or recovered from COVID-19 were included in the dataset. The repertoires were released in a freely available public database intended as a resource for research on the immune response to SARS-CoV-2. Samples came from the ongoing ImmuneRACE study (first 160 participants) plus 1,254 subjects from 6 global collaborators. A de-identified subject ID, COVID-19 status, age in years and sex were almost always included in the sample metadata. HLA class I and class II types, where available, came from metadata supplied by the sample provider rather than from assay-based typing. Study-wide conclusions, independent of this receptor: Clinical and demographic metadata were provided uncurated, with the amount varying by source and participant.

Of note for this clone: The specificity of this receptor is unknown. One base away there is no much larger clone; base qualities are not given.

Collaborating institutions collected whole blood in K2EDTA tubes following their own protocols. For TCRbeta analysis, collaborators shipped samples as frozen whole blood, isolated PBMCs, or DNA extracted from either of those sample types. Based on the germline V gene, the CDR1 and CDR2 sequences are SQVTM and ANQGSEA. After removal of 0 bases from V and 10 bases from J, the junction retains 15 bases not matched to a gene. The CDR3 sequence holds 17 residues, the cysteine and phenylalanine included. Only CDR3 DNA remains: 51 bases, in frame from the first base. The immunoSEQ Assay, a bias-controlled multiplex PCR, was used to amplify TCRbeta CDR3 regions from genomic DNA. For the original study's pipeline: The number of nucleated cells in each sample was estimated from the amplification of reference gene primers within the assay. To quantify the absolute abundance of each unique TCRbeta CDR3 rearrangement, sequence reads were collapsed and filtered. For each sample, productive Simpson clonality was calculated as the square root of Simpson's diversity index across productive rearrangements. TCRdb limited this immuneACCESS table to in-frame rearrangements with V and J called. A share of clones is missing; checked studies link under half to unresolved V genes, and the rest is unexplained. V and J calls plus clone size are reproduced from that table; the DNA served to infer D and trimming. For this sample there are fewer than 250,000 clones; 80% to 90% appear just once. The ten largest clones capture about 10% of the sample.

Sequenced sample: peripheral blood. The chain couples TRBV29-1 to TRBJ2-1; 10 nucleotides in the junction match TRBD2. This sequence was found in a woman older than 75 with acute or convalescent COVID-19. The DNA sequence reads TGCAGCGTTGAAGATCTTTACGAGACTAGCGGGCTGGGGGAGCAGTTCTTC. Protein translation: CSVEDLYETSGLGEQFF.